Presented here are 27 T cell receptor beta chains from one specimen sequenced in a study of blood T cell repertoires in COVID-19. Produced via immunoSEQ multiplex PCR; TCRdb's table is partial and in-frame only. The sample holds more than 150,000 clones, roughly four fifths seen once. Sequencing was performed on PBMCs or T cells enriched from blood (not recorded which). These receptors all stem from a man aged 35-49 years who had recovered from COVID-19.

This rearrangement joins TRBV5-4 to TRBJ1-1; 9 bases map to TRBD1. The V and J ends lost 4 bases and 5 bases, in that order; junction bases with no gene match: 6. Germline lookup yields CDR1 SGHNT and CDR2 YYREEE (reference sequence). This CDR3 has 14 residues. CDR3 protein: CASSRQGGRTEAFF. The CDR3 DNA reads as TGTGCCAGCAGCAGACAGGGGGGAAGGACTGAAGCTTTCTTT.

The CDR3 here is CASSSSDRGVRNIQYF. CDR3 DNA sequence: TGTGCCAGCAGCTCCTCAGACAGGGGAGTGAGAAACATTCAGTACTTC. This chain connects TRBV13 to TRBJ2-4; 8 bases agree with TRBD1. V dropped 4 bases and J dropped 6; count of bases not matched to a gene: 11. Germline CDR1 PRHDT, CDR2 FYEKMQ (reference sequence). CDR3 size: 16 residues.

This sequence joins TRBV6-5 and TRBJ2-7, with 8 nucleotides matching TRBD1. Germline values: CDR1 MNHEY, CDR2 SVGAGI. The CDR3 length is 14 residues. V shed 5 bases, J shed 1 base, and the junction held 4 bases outside the gene matches. This CDR3 reads CASSLNRGSYEQYF. CDR3 nucleotide sequence: TGTGCCAGCAGTCTGAACAGGGGGTCCTACGAGCAGTACTTC.

The chain couples TRBV27 to TRBJ2-7; TRBD1 might be the D (6 bases). V was cut by 10 bases and J by 2 bases, with 12 bases left in between. The CDR3 totals 12 residues. The germline V gene encodes CDR1 MNHEY and CDR2 SMNVEV (reference sequence). This CDR3 is CATQGTPYEQYF. DNA of the CDR3: TGTGCCACCCAGGGGACCCCCTACGAGCAGTACTTC.

The chain uses TRBV3-1 (or the pseudogene TRBV3-2) and TRBJ2-7; possible D gene TRBD1, 6 bases. CDR1 and CDR2 (germline): LGHDT, YNNKEL (reference sequence). Trimming removed 3 bases from V and 3 bases from J, with 9 bases in between. The CDR3 spans 13 residues. The CDR3 sequence is CASSHRGNYEQYV. CDR3 DNA: TGTGCCAGCAGCCACAGGGGCAACTACGAGCAGTACGTC.

This chain links TRBV27 with TRBJ1-2; 7 bases are a match to TRBD1. V trimming: 5 bases; J trimming: 3 bases; junction bases outside the gene matches: 9. The CDR3 totals 15 residues. Looked up from germline, CDR1 is MNHEY and CDR2 is SMNVEV (reference sequence). This chain's CDR3 is CASSIHPGGDYGYTF. In nucleotides, the CDR3 is TGTGCCAGCAGTATTCATCCAGGGGGAGACTATGGCTACACCTTC.

The chain joins TRBV4-3 to TRBJ2-1; perhaps TRBD2 as D (5 bases). The CDR3 is 14 amino acids. Trimming took off 0 bases at V and 4 bases at J, with 7 bases between the two ends. Germline assignment: CDR1 LGHNA and CDR2 YSLEER. For the CDR3, the DNA is TGCGCCAGCAGCCAAGAGGAGGAATACAATGAGCAGTTCTTC. Its translation: CASSQEEEYNEQFF.

This chain's CDR3 is CASSAHTGQGQNIQYF. The DNA for the CDR3 is TGCGCCAGCAGCGCTCACACCGGACAGGGACAAAACATTCAGTACTTC. The rearrangement joins TRBV4-3 to TRBJ2-4, with 8 bases that match TRBD1. Trimming at V came to 5 bases and at J to 5 bases, leaving 11 bases not matched to a gene. CDR3 length: 16 amino acids. The germline CDR1 and CDR2 sequences are LGHNA and YSLEER.

This clone has only one observation. The rearrangement uses TRBV7-2 and TRBJ2-5; a possible D gene is TRBD2 (6 bases). This CDR3 region has 14 residues. Germline CDR1 is SGHTA and CDR2 is FQGNSA. V lost 0 bases and J lost 4, with 9 bases in between. The CDR3: CASSLAGGLETQYF. Written as DNA, the CDR3 is TGTGCCAGCAGCTTAGCGGGAGGATTAGAGACCCAGTACTTC.

This chain links TRBV7-9 with TRBJ2-7; 13 bases fit TRBD2. Germline V CDR1 and CDR2: SEHNR, FQNEAQ (reference sequence). The CDR3 consists of 15 residues. V shed 5 bases and J 7 bases; nucleotides not matched to a gene: 8. In nucleotides, the CDR3 is TGTGCCAGCAGCCCATGGACTAGCGGGAGTGATGAGCAGTACTTC. This translates into CASSPWTSGSDEQYF.

V is TRBV6-6 and J is TRBJ1-5; D is unclear. This CDR3 contains 13 residues. Germline V gives CDR1 MNHNY, CDR2 SVGAGI (reference sequence). Trimming shortened V by 7 bases and J by 3 bases, and 10 bases separated the two germline ends. The CDR3 DNA follows: TGTGCCAGCATCCCGAGCATCAATCAGCCCCAGCATTTT. Protein sequence: CASIPSINQPQHF.

The chain has TRBV4-1 and TRBJ2-3; D remains ambiguous. Per the germline V gene, CDR1 is MGHRA and CDR2 is YSYEKL. The V gene lost 1 base and the J gene lost 6 bases, with 11 bases spanning the gap. The CDR3 loop spans 14 amino acids. CDR3 in DNA: TGCGCCAGCAGCCAAGGCGAGATTCCTGATACGCAGTATTTT. Translation: CASSQGEIPDTQYF.

The chain joins TRBV29-1 to TRBJ1-5; unclear D gene. Germline lookup yields CDR1 SQVTM and CDR2 ANQGSEA. V was cut by 7 bases and J by 7 bases, with 17 bases left in between. The CDR3 is made up of 13 amino acids. CDR3 bases: TGCAGCGCCGAAGAGGGTCCAGGCCAGCCCCAGCATTTT. It codes for CSAEEGPGQPQHF. The full variable domain, rest sourced from reference TRBV29-1 and TRBJ1-5, is SAVISQKPSRDICQRGTSLTIQCQVDSQVTMMFWYRQQPGQSLTLIATANQGSEATYESGFVIDKFPISRPNLTFSTLTVSNMSPEDSSIYLCSAEEGPGQPQHFGDGTRLSIL.

The genes are TRBV15 and TRBJ1-1; D unclear. The ends were cut back, 0 bases at V and 4 bases at J, with 12 bases in the middle. The V gene's germline CDR1 is LNHNV and CDR2 YYDKDF (reference sequence). CDR3 length equals 15 residues. The CDR3 spells CATSREGISVTEAFF. The CDR3 DNA is TGTGCCACCAGCAGAGAGGGGATTAGCGTCACTGAAGCTTTCTTT.

This chain uses TRBV7-2 with TRBJ2-3, with 9 bases identical to TRBD2. Trimming cost V 3 bases and J 3 bases; bases outside gene matches: 4. The CDR3 consists of 15 residues. Looked up from germline, CDR1 is SGHTA and CDR2 is FQGNSA. CDR3 in amino acids: CASSFSGSGTDTQYF. The CDR3 DNA is TGTGCCAGCAGCTTTAGCGGGAGTGGTACAGATACGCAGTATTTT. The entire variable domain, with the rest obtained from reference TRBV7-2 and TRBJ2-3, is as follows: GAGVSQSPSNKVTEKGKDVELRCDPISGHTALYWYRQSLGQGLEFLIYFQGNSAPDKSGLPSDRFSAERTGGSVSTLTIQRTQQEDSAVYLCASSFSGSGTDTQYFGPGTRLTVL.

This clone was picked up a small number of times. This chain uses TRBV5-1 with TRBJ2-1; tentative D call: TRBD1 (6 bases). Germline CDR1 and CDR2: SGHRS and YFSETQ. V gave up 4 bases and J gave up 1 base, with 12 bases separating them. This CDR3 has 15 amino acids. The CDR3 nucleotides read TGCGCCAGCAGCCAAGCCCAGGGGTCCTACAATGAGCAGTTCTTC. Translation gives CASSQAQGSYNEQFF. Complete variable domain (other parts from reference TRBV5-1 and TRBJ2-1): KAGVTQTPRYLIKTRGQQVTLSCSPISGHRSVSWYQQTPGQGLQFLFEYFSETQRNKGNFPGRFSGRQFSNSRSEMNVSTLELGDSALYLCASSQAQGSYNEQFFGPGTRLTVL.

The genes are TRBV29-1 and TRBJ2-2; possibly TRBD2 for D (5 bases). Germline lookup yields CDR1 SQVTM and CDR2 ANQGSEA. CDR3 size: 14 residues. V lost 5 bases, J lost 8 bases, and 18 bases lay in between. CDR3 bases: TGCAGCGTTAAGGACGGATCAGGAGGTGGGGAGCTGTTTTTT. It specifies CSVKDGSGGGELFF.

The V gene is TRBV6-5, the J gene TRBJ2-7, with D possibly TRBD2 on 5 matching bases. Germline values: CDR1 MNHEY, CDR2 SVGAGI. The CDR3 spans 15 residues. V was clipped by 0 bases and J by 3 bases, with 12 bases between them. In nucleotides, the CDR3 is TGTGCCAGCAGTTACTCCCCCGTAGGGAGCTACGAGCAGTACTTC. Amino acids: CASSYSPVGSYEQYF.

This clone was seen only a few times. This chain uses TRBV6-6 with TRBJ1-6; tentatively, D is TRBD1 (5 bases). The CDR3 sequence is 16 residues long. V lost 0 bases, J lost 4 bases, and 10 bases lay in between. Germline V gene lookup returns CDR1 MNHNY and CDR2 SVGAGI (reference sequence). In DNA, the CDR3 is TGTGCCAGCAGTTACTCGACAGTCAGATATAATTCACCCCTCCACTTT. Translated: CASSYSTVRYNSPLHF.

This clone was detected only once. The J gene is TRBJ2-3, the V gene TRBV7-2; D gene ambiguous. Germline values: CDR1 SGHTA, CDR2 FQGNSA. V lost 6 bases, J lost 0 bases, and 13 bases lay in between. This CDR3 has 15 amino acids. CDR3 sequence reads: CASRPFAASTDTQYF. The DNA for the CDR3 is TGTGCCAGCAGGCCTTTTGCGGCTAGCACAGATACGCAGTATTTT.

The rearrangement uses TRBV28 and TRBJ1-2; D is possibly TRBD1 (5 bases). This CDR3 contains 13 residues. V shed 6 bases and J shed 7 bases, with 15 bases lying between them. CDR1 and CDR2 from the germline V gene are MDHEN and SYDVKM. The CDR3 DNA reads as TGTGCCAGCAGGAACGGGGGGTGGGGTGGCTACACCTTC. It yields the protein CASRNGGWGGYTF.

In its sample, this clone was seen a few times. The chain is built from TRBV7-9 and TRBJ2-1, with a weak D call TRBD1 (5 bases). Trimming left V 8 bases short and J 5 bases short, with 10 bases between. The germline CDR1 and CDR2 sequences are SEHNR and FQNEAQ (reference sequence). The CDR3 is 12 residues long. The CDR3 bases are TGTGCCAGCGGGGCCTCGCACAATGAGCAGTTCTTC. Translated: CASGASHNEQFF.

The chain is built from TRBV24-1 and TRBJ2-5, with D perhaps matching TRBD2 (6 bases). V gave up 1 base and J gave up 5 bases, with 10 bases separating them. CDR1 is KGHDR, CDR2 SFDVKD, per germline. The CDR3 consists of 14 residues. CDR3 sequence (DNA): TGTGCCACCAGTGATTTCGGGGGAGAGGAGACCCAGTACTTC. Translating it yields CATSDFGGEETQYF.

The J gene is TRBJ1-5, the V gene TRBV6-2 or TRBV6-3; D not resolved. Trimming pared 2 bases from V and 3 bases from J, leaving 5 bases between. From germline, CDR1 is MNHEY and CDR2 SVGEGT. This CDR3 contains 13 residues. CDR3 nucleotide sequence: TGTGCCAGCAGTTACGGCCCCAATCAGCCCCAGCATTTT. Translating gives CASSYGPNQPQHF.

The J gene is TRBJ2-6, the V gene TRBV28, with a weak D call TRBD1 (6 bases). CDR3 length: 16 residues. V was shortened by 1 base and J by 4 bases, with 11 bases between the two germline ends. Germline V gene sequence: CDR1 MDHEN, CDR2 SYDVKM. The CDR3 DNA sequence: TGTGCCAGCAGTTTATTTCAGGGGAGCGGGGCCAACGTCCTGACTTTC. Its translation is CASSLFQGSGANVLTF.

The genes are TRBV27 and TRBJ2-1; 8 nucleotides align to TRBD2. The CDR3 length is 16 residues. Per the germline V gene, CDR1 is MNHEY and CDR2 is SMNVEV (reference sequence). V gave up 2 bases and J gave up 7 bases; unmatched junction bases: 10. The CDR3 loop reads CASSLLPGLEGNEQFF. CDR3 sequence (DNA): TGTGCCAGCAGTTTACTACCGGGACTAGAGGGAAATGAGCAGTTCTTC.

This clone was detected many times. The chain employs TRBV4-1 and TRBJ1-5, with D perhaps TRBD1 (5 bases). V lost 8 bases to trimming and J lost 2 bases, with 10 bases between them. The CDR3 is made up of 13 amino acids. Germline V gives CDR1 MGHRA, CDR2 YSYEKL. CDR3 region: CASGGDGNQPQHF. The CDR3 region has the DNA TGCGCCAGCGGAGGGGATGGCAATCAGCCCCAGCATTTT.